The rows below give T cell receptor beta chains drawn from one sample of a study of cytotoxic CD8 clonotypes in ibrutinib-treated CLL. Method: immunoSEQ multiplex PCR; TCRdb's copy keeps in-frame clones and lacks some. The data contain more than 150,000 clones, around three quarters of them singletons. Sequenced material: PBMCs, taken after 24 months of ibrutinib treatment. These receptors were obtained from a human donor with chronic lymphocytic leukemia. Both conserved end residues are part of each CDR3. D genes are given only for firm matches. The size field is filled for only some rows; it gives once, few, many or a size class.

CDR3 protein: CASSESSTASSYNEQFF
CDR3 DNA: TGTGCCAGCAGTGAAAGTTCGACCGCGAGCTCCTACAATGAGCAGTTCTTC
D gene: NA
J gene: TRBJ2-1
V gene: TRBV2
clone size: NA

CDR3 protein: CASSPIWTGKEETQYF
CDR3 DNA: TGTGCCAGCTCACCAATCTGGACAGGGAAGGAAGAGACCCAGTACTTC
D gene: TRBD1
J gene: TRBJ2-5
V gene: TRBV18
clone size: NA

CDR3 protein: CASSLQVEGYEQYF
CDR3 DNA: TGTGCCAGCAGCTTACAGGTGGAGGGCTACGAGCAGTACTTC
D gene: NA
J gene: TRBJ2-7
V gene: TRBV11-2
clone size: NA

CDR3 protein: CASSSQPVLGQYF
CDR3 DNA: TGTGCCAGCAGCTCCCAGCCGGTCCTAGGGCAGTACTTC
D gene: NA
J gene: TRBJ2-7
V gene: TRBV7-9
clone size: once

CDR3 protein: CASSPWTGKDNEQFF
CDR3 DNA: TGTGCCAGCTCACCCTGGACGGGAAAGGACAATGAGCAGTTCTTC
D gene: NA
J gene: TRBJ2-1
V gene: TRBV18
clone size: NA

CDR3 protein: CASSSSWAGYTF
CDR3 DNA: TGTGCCAGTAGTTCCTCGTGGGCCGGCTACACCTTC
D gene: NA
J gene: TRBJ1-2
V gene: TRBV19
clone size: few

CDR3 protein: CASREGGLTKNIQYF
CDR3 DNA: TGTGCCAGCAGAGAGGGGGGTCTTACAAAAAACATTCAGTACTTC
D gene: NA
J gene: TRBJ2-4
V gene: TRBV27
clone size: NA

CDR3 protein: CASRHNSGSRNEQFF
CDR3 DNA: TGCGCCAGCAGACATAATTCCGGGAGTCGTAATGAGCAGTTCTTC
D gene: NA
J gene: TRBJ2-1
V gene: TRBV4-1
clone size: NA

CDR3 protein: CASSAATGTGGEKLFF
CDR3 DNA: TGTGCCAGCAGCGCGGCAACCGGGACAGGGGGTGAAAAACTGTTTTTT
D gene: TRBD1
J gene: TRBJ1-4
V gene: TRBV9
clone size: once

CDR3 protein: CASSQDRPNTEAFF
CDR3 DNA: TGTGCCAGCAGCCAAGACCGACCAAACACTGAAGCTTTCTTT
D gene: NA
J gene: TRBJ1-1
V gene: TRBV4-2
clone size: NA

CDR3 protein: CAWMRETQYF
CDR3 DNA: TGTGCCTGGATGAGAGAGACCCAGTACTTC
D gene: NA
J gene: TRBJ2-5
V gene: TRBV30
clone size: few

CDR3 protein: CASSEYGGIEQYF
CDR3 DNA: TGTGCCAGCAGTGAATACGGAGGGATCGAGCAGTACTTC
D gene: NA
J gene: TRBJ2-7
V gene: TRBV25-1
clone size: NA

CDR3 protein: CASRGSNQPQHF
CDR3 DNA: TGTGCCAGTCGTGGTAGCAATCAGCCCCAGCATTTT
D gene: NA
J gene: TRBJ1-5
V gene: TRBV19
clone size: NA

CDR3 protein: CASSSTRVRTYEQYF
CDR3 DNA: TGTGCCAGCAGCTCTACCAGGGTGAGGACTTACGAGCAGTACTTC
D gene: NA
J gene: TRBJ2-7
V gene: TRBV7-8
clone size: NA

CDR3 protein: CASSLGQGLQDTQYF
CDR3 DNA: TGTGCCAGCAGTTTGGGGCAGGGGCTACAAGATACGCAGTATTTT
D gene: NA
J gene: TRBJ2-3
V gene: TRBV27
clone size: once

CDR3 protein: CASSYRGARGYTF
CDR3 DNA: TGTGCCAGCAGTTACCGAGGGGCGCGCGGCTACACCTTC
D gene: NA
J gene: TRBJ1-2
V gene: TRBV6-9
clone size: NA

CDR3 protein: CAWSSGRAFSYEQYF
CDR3 DNA: TGTGCCTGGAGTAGCGGGAGGGCCTTCTCCTACGAGCAGTACTTC
D gene: TRBD2
J gene: TRBJ2-7
V gene: TRBV30
clone size: NA

CDR3 protein: CASSLSPFAGELFF
CDR3 DNA: TGTGCCAGCAGCTTATCTCCTTTCGCCGGGGAGCTGTTTTTT
D gene: NA
J gene: TRBJ2-2
V gene: TRBV7-2
clone size: NA

CDR3 protein: CASSLSGSVADTQYF
CDR3 DNA: TGTGCCAGCAGTTTAAGTGGGAGTGTTGCAGATACGCAGTATTTT
D gene: NA
J gene: TRBJ2-3
V gene: TRBV27
clone size: NA

CDR3 protein: CASSLLAGPIHEQFF
CDR3 DNA: TGTGCCAGCAGCTTACTAGCGGGCCCTATTCATGAGCAGTTCTTC
D gene: TRBD2
J gene: TRBJ2-1
V gene: TRBV11-3
clone size: once

CDR3 protein: CASRVSDSEIIDYTF
CDR3 DNA: TGTGCCAGCAGAGTTTCGGACTCCGAAATAATTGACTACACCTTC
D gene: NA
J gene: TRBJ1-2
V gene: TRBV2
clone size: NA

CDR3 protein: CASSQMGTSEFYGYTF
CDR3 DNA: TGCGCCAGCAGCCAAATGGGGACCTCTGAATTCTATGGCTACACCTTC
D gene: NA
J gene: TRBJ1-2
V gene: TRBV4-1
clone size: few

CDR3 protein: CASSQKTGGGNEKLFF
CDR3 DNA: TGCGCCAGCAGCCAAAAGACAGGGGGAGGTAATGAAAAACTGTTTTTT
D gene: TRBD1
J gene: TRBJ1-4
V gene: TRBV4-3
clone size: NA

CDR3 protein: CASSPRDWGQYF
CDR3 DNA: TGTGCCAGCAGCCCCCGGGATTGGGGGCAGTACTTC
D gene: NA
J gene: TRBJ2-7
V gene: TRBV5-8
clone size: NA